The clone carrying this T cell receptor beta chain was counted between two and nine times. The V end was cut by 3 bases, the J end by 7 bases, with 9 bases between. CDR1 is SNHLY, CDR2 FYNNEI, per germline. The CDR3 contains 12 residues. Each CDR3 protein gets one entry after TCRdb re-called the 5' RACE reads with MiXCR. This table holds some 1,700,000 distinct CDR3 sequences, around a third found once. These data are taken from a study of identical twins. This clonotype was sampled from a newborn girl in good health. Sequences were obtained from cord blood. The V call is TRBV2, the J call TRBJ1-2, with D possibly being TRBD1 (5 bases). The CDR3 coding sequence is TGTGCCAGCAGTGAGGGGCAACCTGGCTACACCTTC. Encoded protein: CASSEGQPGYTF.